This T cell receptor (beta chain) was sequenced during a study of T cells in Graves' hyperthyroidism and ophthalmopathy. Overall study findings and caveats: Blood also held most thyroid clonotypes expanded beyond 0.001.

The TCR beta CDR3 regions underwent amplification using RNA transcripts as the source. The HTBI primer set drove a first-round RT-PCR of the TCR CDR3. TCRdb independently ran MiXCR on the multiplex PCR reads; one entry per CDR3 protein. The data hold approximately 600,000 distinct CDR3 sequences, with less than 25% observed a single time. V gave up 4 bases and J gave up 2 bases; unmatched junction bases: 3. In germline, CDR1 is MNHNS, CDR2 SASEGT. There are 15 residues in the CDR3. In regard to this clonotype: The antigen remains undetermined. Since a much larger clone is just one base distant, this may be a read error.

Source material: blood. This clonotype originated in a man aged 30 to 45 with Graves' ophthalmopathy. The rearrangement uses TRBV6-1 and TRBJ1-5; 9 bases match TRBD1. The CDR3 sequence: CASSGRDRGNQPQHF. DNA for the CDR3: TGTGCCAGCAGTGGCCGGGACAGGGGCAATCAGCCCCAGCATTTT.